Following are 5 T cell receptor beta chains from one sample sequenced in a study of identical twins. From the 5' RACE reads, TCRdb called clonotypes with MiXCR, one entry per CDR3 protein. This sample has 600,000 to 700,000 distinct CDR3 sequences; approximately 21% occur once, and the top ten carry roughly 4.3%. The same data also contributed to another study, on T cells expressing NK-cell markers.

Sequencing was carried out using PBMCs. The receptors were sampled from a woman aged 18-35 years in good health.

This clonotype has more than one count but fewer than ten. Here the CDR3 DNA reads TGTGCCAGCAGCTTAGGATCCCACAATGAGCAGTTCTTC. Its protein product is CASSLGSHNEQFF. The V and J genes are TRBV7-9 and TRBJ2-1; no clear D. Germline V lookup: CDR1 SEHNR, CDR2 FQNEAQ (reference sequence). CDR3 size: 13 residues. The V gene lost 1 base and the J gene lost 5 bases, with 6 bases spanning the gap.

This clonotype showed up just a few times. V is TRBV5-1 and J is TRBJ2-2; 7 bases map to TRBD1. There are 16 residues in the CDR3. CDR1 SGHRS and CDR2 YFSETQ come from the germline V gene. J gave up 2 bases and V 6 bases, and 10 bases lay outside the gene matches. The CDR3 here is CASNPLGQVNTGELFF. The CDR3 DNA reads TGCGCCAGCAACCCGCTAGGACAGGTCAACACCGGGGAGCTGTTTTTT.

This clonotype was observed many times. The chain joins TRBV5-1 to TRBJ2-3; a weak D match, TRBD2 (5 bases). Germline values: CDR1 SGHRS, CDR2 YFSETQ. V lost 6 bases and J 5 bases, leaving 16 bases between the germline ends. The CDR3 sequence is 14 residues long. DNA for the CDR3: TGCGCCAGCAAGAAGGGTAGCGTGGAAGATACGCAGTATTTT. Its translation: CASKKGSVEDTQYF.

The chain is built from TRBV20-1 and TRBJ1-2; D remains unclear. Trimming removed 3 bases from V and 2 bases from J, with 7 bases in between. This CDR3 spans 12 amino acids. Germline CDR1 is DFQATT and CDR2 is SNEGSKA (reference sequence). The CDR3 DNA sequence: TGCAGTGCTAGCGCAGAGAACTATGGCTACACCTTC. It specifies CSASAENYGYTF.

The genes are TRBV20-1 and TRBJ2-7; TRBD2 aligns across 11 bases. CDR1 and CDR2 (germline): DFQATT, SNEGSKA (reference sequence). This CDR3 is built from 15 residues. V was clipped by 4 bases and J by 2 bases; unmatched bases: 7. The CDR3 DNA reads TGCAGTGCTAACTCACTAGCGGGAGTTCCCTACGAGCAGTACTTC. This gives the protein CSANSLAGVPYEQYF.